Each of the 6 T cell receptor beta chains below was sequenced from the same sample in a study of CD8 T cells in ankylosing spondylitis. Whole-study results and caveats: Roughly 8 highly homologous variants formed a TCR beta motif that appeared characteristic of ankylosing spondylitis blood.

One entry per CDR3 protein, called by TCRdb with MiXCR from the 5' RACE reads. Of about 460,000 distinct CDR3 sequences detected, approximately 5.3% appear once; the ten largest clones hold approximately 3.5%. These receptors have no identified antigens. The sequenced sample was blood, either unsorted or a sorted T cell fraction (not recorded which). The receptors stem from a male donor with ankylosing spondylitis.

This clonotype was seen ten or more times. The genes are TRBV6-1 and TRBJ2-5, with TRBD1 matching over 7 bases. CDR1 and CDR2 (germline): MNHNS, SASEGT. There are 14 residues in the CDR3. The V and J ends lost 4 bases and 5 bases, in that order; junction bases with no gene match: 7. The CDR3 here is CASSGRGRPETQYF. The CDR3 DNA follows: TGTGCCAGCAGTGGAAGGGGGCGTCCGGAGACCCAGTACTTC.

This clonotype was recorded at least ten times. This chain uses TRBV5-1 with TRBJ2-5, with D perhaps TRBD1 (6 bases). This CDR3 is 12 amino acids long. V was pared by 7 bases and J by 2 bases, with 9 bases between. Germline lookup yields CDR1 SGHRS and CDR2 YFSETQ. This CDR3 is CASGTIQETQYF. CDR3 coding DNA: TGCGCCAGCGGGACAATACAAGAGACCCAGTACTTC. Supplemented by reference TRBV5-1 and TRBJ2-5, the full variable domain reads KAGVTQTPRYLIKTRGQQVTLSCSPISGHRSVSWYQQTPGQGLQFLFEYFSETQRNKGNFPGRFSGRQFSNSRSEMNVSTLELGDSALYLCASGTIQETQYFGPGTRLLVL.

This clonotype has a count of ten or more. The chain's CDR3 is CSVEGPIPSYEQYF. CDR3 sequence (DNA): TGCAGCGTTGAAGGGCCTATTCCTTCCTACGAGCAGTACTTC. V is TRBV29-1 and J is TRBJ2-7; D is unclear. The CDR3 runs to 14 residues. Germline V CDR1 and CDR2: SQVTM, ANQGSEA. Trimming pared 1 base from V and 1 base from J, leaving 11 bases between.

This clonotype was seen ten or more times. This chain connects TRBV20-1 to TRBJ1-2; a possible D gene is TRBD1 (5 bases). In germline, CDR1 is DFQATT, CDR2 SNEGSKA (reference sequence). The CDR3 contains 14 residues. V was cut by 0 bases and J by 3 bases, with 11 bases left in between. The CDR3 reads CSARDRGWDYGYTF. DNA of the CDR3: TGCAGTGCTAGAGATAGGGGTTGGGACTATGGCTACACCTTC.

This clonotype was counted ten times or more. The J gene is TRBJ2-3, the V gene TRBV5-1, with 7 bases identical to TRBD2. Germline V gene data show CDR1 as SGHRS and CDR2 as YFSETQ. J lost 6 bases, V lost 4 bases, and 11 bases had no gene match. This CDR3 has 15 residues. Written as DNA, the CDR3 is TGCGCCAGCAGCCCGGGGGAGGGGAGGATGGATACGCAGTATTTT. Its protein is CASSPGEGRMDTQYF.

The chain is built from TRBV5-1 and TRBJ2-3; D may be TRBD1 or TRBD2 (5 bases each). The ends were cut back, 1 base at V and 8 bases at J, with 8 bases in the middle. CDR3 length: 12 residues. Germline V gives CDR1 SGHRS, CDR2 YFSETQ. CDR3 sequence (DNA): TGCGCCAGCAGCTTGAAGGGGAGTACGCAGTATTTT. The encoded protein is CASSLKGSTQYF. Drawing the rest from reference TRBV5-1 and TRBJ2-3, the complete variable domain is KAGVTQTPRYLIKTRGQQVTLSCSPISGHRSVSWYQQTPGQGLQFLFEYFSETQRNKGNFPGRFSGRQFSNSRSEMNVSTLELGDSALYLCASSLKGSTQYFGPGTRLTVL.